This T cell receptor (beta chain) stems from a study of CD8+ T cells in alopecia areata. Study overall: Treated patients received oral tofacitinib, 5 to 10 mg twice daily. General study points: Sequencing of scalp samples also captures resident alphabeta T cells of normal skin.

Remarks on this clone: Antigen: not known.

After removal of 2 bases from V and 5 bases from J, the junction contained 7 bases not matched to a gene. This CDR3 is built from 16 residues. Germline V gives CDR1 SGHAT, CDR2 FQNNGV. The study team obtained lesional scalp punch biopsies and peripheral blood from alopecia areata patients. Separation by sorting yielded CD4+ and CD8+ T cells from PBMCs. Extracted RNA was reverse transcribed, and the resulting cDNA served as sequencing template. TCRdb keeps only in-frame clones here, not all; method: immunoSEQ multiplex PCR. The sample carries 150,000 or so clones, around 87% recorded once. The gene calls are TRBV11-2 and TRBJ2-1; 9 bases fit TRBD2. The sequence was obtained from a human donor with alopecia areata. Sequenced here: CD8+ T cells sorted from blood, sampled at week 0. This chain's CDR3 is CASSLLAGGFDNEQFF. The CDR3 bases are TGTGCCAGCAGCTTATTGGCGGGGGGGTTTGACAATGAGCAGTTCTTC.